Listed below are T cell receptor beta chains from one sample, sequenced in a study of vaccination effects on CD4 cells after COVID-19. Their antigens remain unidentified. Assay used: immunoSEQ multiplex PCR; TCRdb lists only in-frame clones, some missing. The table has around 41,000 clones, around 78% seen once. Sequenced material: CD4+ T cells from PBMCs cultured with SARS-CoV-2 spike peptides, taken before COVID-19 vaccination. All receptors come from a human donor who received a COVID-19 vaccine. The CDR3 runs from the conserved cysteine through the conserved F or W. D genes are given only for firm matches. Rows give clone size only sometimes, using once, few, many, or a class for an expanded clone.

d_call: NA
v_call: TRBV10-1
j_call: TRBJ2-5
clone_size: NA
cdr3_nt: TGCGCCAGCAGTGTAGGGCGGAAAGAGACCCAGTACTTC
cdr3_aa: CASSVGRKETQYF

d_call: TRBD1
v_call: TRBV27
j_call: TRBJ1-1
clone_size: NA
cdr3_nt: TGTGCCAGCATCGAAAACAGGGGCGGTCACACTGAAGCTTTCTTT
cdr3_aa: CASIENRGGHTEAFF

d_call: TRBD2
v_call: TRBV10-2
j_call: TRBJ2-2
clone_size: few
cdr3_nt: TGCGCCACCGATAGGACTAGTAACACCGGGGAGCTGTTTTTT
cdr3_aa: CATDRTSNTGELFF

d_call: NA
v_call: TRBV30
j_call: TRBJ2-5
clone_size: NA
cdr3_nt: TGTGCCTGGAGTGTAATGTCGAGGAGGGAGACCCAGTACTTC
cdr3_aa: CAWSVMSRRETQYF

d_call: NA
v_call: TRBV2
j_call: TRBJ1-1
clone_size: few
cdr3_nt: TGTGCCAGCCTAACAGGCTCGGGGACTGAAGCTTTCTTT
cdr3_aa: CASLTGSGTEAFF

d_call: TRBD1
v_call: TRBV19
j_call: TRBJ2-3
clone_size: NA
cdr3_nt: TGTGCCAGTAGTCCTAGACAGGGGAAAAGCACAGATACGCAGTATTTT
cdr3_aa: CASSPRQGKSTDTQYF

d_call: NA
v_call: TRBV6-6
j_call: TRBJ1-1
clone_size: NA
cdr3_nt: TGTGCCAGCAGTTACCAGGGAGGGAACACTGAAGCTTTCTTT
cdr3_aa: CASSYQGGNTEAFF

d_call: NA
v_call: TRBV10-3
j_call: TRBJ1-5
clone_size: NA
cdr3_nt: TGTGCCATCAGTCCGGTCGGGGGGAGGGATCAGCCCCAGCATTTT
cdr3_aa: CAISPVGGRDQPQHF

d_call: NA
v_call: TRBV24-1
j_call: TRBJ2-5
clone_size: NA
cdr3_nt: TGTGCCACCAGTGATTTGACGGGGGTGAAAGAGACCCAGTACTTC
cdr3_aa: CATSDLTGVKETQYF

d_call: TRBD1
v_call: TRBV30
j_call: TRBJ1-5
clone_size: NA
cdr3_nt: TGTGCCTGGAGTTGGCGGGACAGGGCTTTGGGGCCCCAGCATTTT
cdr3_aa: CAWSWRDRALGPQHF

d_call: NA
v_call: TRBV6-1
j_call: TRBJ1-2
clone_size: NA
cdr3_nt: TGTGCCAGCAGTGAAATGACAGCCAACTATGGCTACACCTTC
cdr3_aa: CASSEMTANYGYTF

d_call: NA
v_call: TRBV9
j_call: TRBJ1-4
clone_size: NA
cdr3_nt: TGTGCCAGCAGCGTATTGGGTAGTACTAATGAAAAACTGTTTTTT
cdr3_aa: CASSVLGSTNEKLFF

d_call: TRBD1
v_call: TRBV7-3
j_call: TRBJ2-6
clone_size: NA
cdr3_nt: TGTGCCAGCGGACAGGCTGGGGCCAACGTCCTGACTTTC
cdr3_aa: CASGQAGANVLTF

d_call: TRBD2
v_call: TRBV5-1
j_call: TRBJ2-1
clone_size: once
cdr3_nt: TGCGCCAGCAGCTTGGCCTTCGGGACTAGTCATGAGCAGTTCTTC
cdr3_aa: CASSLAFGTSHEQFF

d_call: NA
v_call: TRBV19
j_call: TRBJ1-5
clone_size: NA
cdr3_nt: TGTGCCAGTAGTATGGCATCCGGACAGCCCCAGCATTTT
cdr3_aa: CASSMASGQPQHF

d_call: TRBD2
v_call: TRBV19
j_call: TRBJ2-3
clone_size: NA
cdr3_nt: TGTGCCAGTAGGCCGCGACTAGCGGGGGGCACAGATACGCAGTATTTT
cdr3_aa: CASRPRLAGGTDTQYF

d_call: TRBD1
v_call: TRBV11-3
j_call: TRBJ2-2
clone_size: NA
cdr3_nt: TGTGCCAGCAGCTTAGAGTGGACAGGGGACACCGGGGAGCTGTTTTTT
cdr3_aa: CASSLEWTGDTGELFF

d_call: NA
v_call: TRBV14
j_call: TRBJ2-3
clone_size: NA
cdr3_nt: TGTGCCAGCAGCGAGGGCCTTAGCACAGATACGCAGTATTTT
cdr3_aa: CASSEGLSTDTQYF

d_call: NA
v_call: TRBV27
j_call: TRBJ2-1
clone_size: few
cdr3_nt: TGTGCCAGCAGTACCGGGACTGCATACAATGAGCAGTTCTTC
cdr3_aa: CASSTGTAYNEQFF

d_call: NA
v_call: TRBV4-3
j_call: TRBJ1-5
clone_size: NA
cdr3_nt: TGCGCCAGCAGCCAAGGCCGGGCCCCGAATCAGCCCCAGCATTTT
cdr3_aa: CASSQGRAPNQPQHF

d_call: TRBD1
v_call: TRBV19
j_call: TRBJ1-5
clone_size: NA
cdr3_nt: TGTGCCAGTATGTACAGGGGCGGCAATCAGCCCCAGCATTTT
cdr3_aa: CASMYRGGNQPQHF

d_call: NA
v_call: TRBV19
j_call: TRBJ2-5
clone_size: NA
cdr3_nt: TGTGCCAGTAGTATCAGGTTCGGGGAGACCCAGTACTTC
cdr3_aa: CASSIRFGETQYF

d_call: NA
v_call: TRBV18
j_call: TRBJ1-6
clone_size: NA
cdr3_nt: TGTGCCAGCTCCCCGACGGGGGGCCTTAATTCACCCCTCCACTTT
cdr3_aa: CASSPTGGLNSPLHF

d_call: NA
v_call: TRBV5-1
j_call: TRBJ2-2
clone_size: few
cdr3_nt: TGCGCCAGCAGCTTGGTAGGACAGCCGAACACCGGGGAGCTGTTTTTT
cdr3_aa: CASSLVGQPNTGELFF

d_call: TRBD2
v_call: TRBV9
j_call: TRBJ2-5
clone_size: NA
cdr3_nt: TGTGCCAGCAGCCAAGGGTTGGCGGGGGGTTTGAAAGAGACCCAGTACTTC
cdr3_aa: CASSQGLAGGLKETQYF

d_call: NA
v_call: TRBV19
j_call: TRBJ2-1
clone_size: NA
cdr3_nt: TGTGCCAGTAGTACTCGGGGGTACAATGAGCAGTTCTTC
cdr3_aa: CASSTRGYNEQFF

d_call: NA
v_call: TRBV12-3/TRBV12-4
j_call: TRBJ1-5
clone_size: few
cdr3_nt: TGTGCCAGCACCACGACATCAATCAGCCCCCAGCATTTT
cdr3_aa: CASTTTSISPQHF

d_call: NA
v_call: TRBV10-3
j_call: TRBJ2-1
clone_size: NA
cdr3_nt: TGTGCCATCAGTGAGTCAGTATCCCACAAGTTCTTC
cdr3_aa: CAISESVSHKFF

d_call: NA
v_call: TRBV28
j_call: TRBJ1-5
clone_size: NA
cdr3_nt: TGTGCCAGCACCATAGGCGGTTCGGATAGCAATCAGCCCCAGCATTTT
cdr3_aa: CASTIGGSDSNQPQHF

d_call: TRBD1
v_call: TRBV28
j_call: TRBJ1-2
clone_size: NA
cdr3_nt: TGTGCCAGCAGCCTGGGGGGAGGGACAGGGAATATCTATGGCTACACCTTC
cdr3_aa: CASSLGGGTGNIYGYTF

d_call: NA
v_call: TRBV4-1
j_call: TRBJ1-2
clone_size: few
cdr3_nt: TGCGCCAGCAGCCAGGGGGACCGCTATGGCTACACCTTC
cdr3_aa: CASSQGDRYGYTF

d_call: NA
v_call: TRBV2
j_call: TRBJ1-1
clone_size: NA
cdr3_nt: TGTGCCAGCGGCCGGGCCCAGAACACTGAAGCTTTCTTT
cdr3_aa: CASGRAQNTEAFF

d_call: NA
v_call: TRBV6-2/TRBV6-3
j_call: TRBJ1-6
clone_size: few
cdr3_nt: TGTGCCAGCAGTTACGGGACCGGGTCACCCCTCCACTTT
cdr3_aa: CASSYGTGSPLHF

d_call: NA
v_call: TRBV6-2/TRBV6-3
j_call: TRBJ1-5
clone_size: NA
cdr3_nt: TGTGCCAGCAGCCCTATGGATGGGGGACGGGAAAATCAGCCCCAGCATTTT
cdr3_aa: CASSPMDGGRENQPQHF

d_call: TRBD1
v_call: TRBV27
j_call: TRBJ2-2
clone_size: NA
cdr3_nt: TGTGCCAGCAGTTCAAACAGGGGAGCCGGGGAGCTGTTTTTT
cdr3_aa: CASSSNRGAGELFF

d_call: TRBD1
v_call: TRBV23-1
j_call: TRBJ2-4
clone_size: NA
cdr3_nt: TGCGCCAGCAGTCAATCACCGGGACAGCCAAACTTAGCCAAAAACATTCAGTACTTC
cdr3_aa: CASSQSPGQPNLAKNIQYF

d_call: TRBD2
v_call: TRBV3-1/TRBV3-2
j_call: TRBJ2-3
clone_size: once
cdr3_nt: TGTGCCAGCAGCCTGGGACTAGCGGGCTCGGATACGCAGTATTTT
cdr3_aa: CASSLGLAGSDTQYF

d_call: NA
v_call: TRBV18
j_call: TRBJ2-3
clone_size: NA
cdr3_nt: TGTGCCAGCTCACCCTATCCTAGCACAGATACGCAGTATTTT
cdr3_aa: CASSPYPSTDTQYF

d_call: NA
v_call: TRBV10-2
j_call: TRBJ1-5
clone_size: once
cdr3_nt: TGCGCCAGCAGTGAGGAAGGGGAGGGGGGCGATCAGCCCCAGCATTTT
cdr3_aa: CASSEEGEGGDQPQHF

d_call: TRBD1
v_call: TRBV5-1
j_call: TRBJ1-2
clone_size: NA
cdr3_nt: TGCGCCAGCAGCGAGGGACGCAACAGGGGGGCCGATGGCTACACCTTC
cdr3_aa: CASSEGRNRGADGYTF

d_call: NA
v_call: TRBV18
j_call: TRBJ1-2
clone_size: NA
cdr3_nt: TGTGCCAGCTCACCAGAGACTAGGGGAGATGGCTACACCTTC
cdr3_aa: CASSPETRGDGYTF

d_call: NA
v_call: TRBV4-3
j_call: TRBJ2-1
clone_size: NA
cdr3_nt: TGCGCCAGCAGCCAAGATAGTCTACGCAACAATGAGCAGTTCTTC
cdr3_aa: CASSQDSLRNNEQFF

d_call: NA
v_call: TRBV25-1
j_call: TRBJ1-1
clone_size: once
cdr3_nt: TGTGCCAGCAGTCAACAGGGTCCGGGTGAAGCTTTCTTT
cdr3_aa: CASSQQGPGEAFF

d_call: NA
v_call: TRBV4-1
j_call: TRBJ1-2
clone_size: NA
cdr3_nt: TGCGCCAGCAGCCAAGGCGCAGGGGCCTATGGCTACACCTTC
cdr3_aa: CASSQGAGAYGYTF

d_call: TRBD2
v_call: TRBV3-1/TRBV3-2
j_call: TRBJ2-3
clone_size: NA
cdr3_nt: TGTGCCAGCAGCCAAGGACTAGCGGGGGGGCATGGAGATACGCAGTATTTT
cdr3_aa: CASSQGLAGGHGDTQYF

d_call: NA
v_call: TRBV2
j_call: TRBJ1-2
clone_size: once
cdr3_nt: TGTGCCACTAGACGGGGGGAGGAATATGGCTACACCTTC
cdr3_aa: CATRRGEEYGYTF

d_call: NA
v_call: TRBV7-3
j_call: TRBJ2-5
clone_size: NA
cdr3_nt: TGTGCCAGCAGCTTTGGCCCTGCCCAAGGAGAGACCCAGTACTTC
cdr3_aa: CASSFGPAQGETQYF

d_call: NA
v_call: TRBV28
j_call: TRBJ1-2
clone_size: few
cdr3_nt: TGTGCCAGCAGGGGGACGGGGGTTAGGAAATATGGCTACACCTTC
cdr3_aa: CASRGTGVRKYGYTF

d_call: NA
v_call: TRBV6-5
j_call: TRBJ2-5
clone_size: NA
cdr3_nt: TGTGCCAGCAGTTACTTAAGCCCCCCTGGGGGAGAGACCCAGTACTTC
cdr3_aa: CASSYLSPPGGETQYF